What follows are 7 T cell receptor beta chains derived from one specimen sequenced in a study of blood T cell repertoires in COVID-19 (dated by TCRdb to 2020 to 2021). Library preparation employed the immunoSEQ multiplex PCR assay. TCRdb mirrors the immuneACCESS table, restricted to in-frame sequences. Some clones are absent from its copies; in checked studies, under half trace to an unresolved V gene, and the reason for the others is unknown. This sample lists 200,000 or so clones; more than 80% were detected once. The biggest ten clones account for over 3% of the sample. The specimen was PBMCs or T cells enriched from blood (not recorded which). The receptor source for this set is a woman aged 40 to 49 with acute COVID-19.

V usage is TRBV5-1 and J usage is TRBJ2-7, with a tentative D call TRBD2 (6 bases). CDR3 size: 15 residues. Trimming removed 2 bases at V and 3 bases at J, with 15 bases between. CDR1 SGHRS and CDR2 YFSETQ come from the germline V gene. This chain's CDR3 is CASSLGGTLLYEQYF. The CDR3 nucleotides are TGCGCCAGCAGCTTAGGAGGGACTCTACTCTACGAGCAGTACTTC.

To note about this clone: Additional DNA sequences in this sample encode the identical CDR3. The V and J genes are TRBV5-5 and TRBJ1-5; 7 nucleotides align to TRBD1. After removal of 0 bases from V and 4 bases from J, the junction contained 4 bases not matched to a gene. This CDR3 is built from 15 residues. Germline values: CDR1 SGHKS, CDR2 YYEKEE (reference sequence). The CDR3 DNA reads TGTGCCAGCAGCTTGGGACAGGGATCGAATCAGCCCCAGCATTTT. The encoded protein is CASSLGQGSNQPQHF.

In its sample, this clone was seen a few times. V is TRBV15 and J is TRBJ1-1; D gene uncertain. Germline V gene sequence: CDR1 LNHNV, CDR2 YYDKDF (reference sequence). Trimming pared 0 bases from V and 4 bases from J, leaving 9 bases between. CDR3 length: 14 residues. The CDR3 region has the DNA TGTGCCACCAGCAGAGATGAGCACAGCACTGAAGCTTTCTTT. This translates into CATSRDEHSTEAFF. The whole variable domain, remainder taken from reference TRBV15 and TRBJ1-1, is DAMVIQNPRYQVTQFGKPVTLSCSQTLNHNVMYWYQQKSSQAPKLLFHYYDKDFNNEADTPDNFQSRRPNTSFCFLDIRSPGLGDTAMYLCATSRDEHSTEAFFGQGTRLTVV.

There are a few counts of this clone. The chain employs TRBV11-2 and TRBJ2-1; 7 nucleotides align to TRBD2. Germline V gives CDR1 SGHAT, CDR2 FQNNGV. The CDR3 length is 15 residues. The V gene end was trimmed by 7 bases and the J gene end by 4 bases; junction bases not matched to a gene: 10. CDR3 region: CASTPRGFTYNEQFF. The CDR3 nucleotides read TGTGCCAGCACGCCGCGGGGGTTTACTTACAATGAGCAGTTCTTC.

The J gene is TRBJ1-4, the V gene TRBV10-2; D is perhaps TRBD1 (6 bases). V was clipped by 4 bases and J by 8 bases, with 14 bases between them. Germline loops: CDR1 WSHSY, CDR2 SAAADI. The CDR3 is 14 residues long. The chain's CDR3 is CASSVRGLREKLFF. Here the CDR3 DNA reads TGCGCCAGCAGTGTCAGGGGATTAAGGGAAAAACTGTTTTTT.

The rearrangement uses TRBV19 and TRBJ1-1; D gene ambiguous. In germline, CDR1 is LNHDA, CDR2 SQIVND (reference sequence). V dropped 7 bases and J dropped 4 bases, with 10 bases sitting between them. The CDR3 sequence is 12 residues long. CDR3 in DNA: TGTGCCAGTATACGCCGCGGCACTGAAGCTTTCTTT. Translating gives CASIRRGTEAFF.

This chain joins TRBV5-1 and TRBJ1-2; 7 positions agree with TRBD1. Losses at the gene ends were 4 bases for V and 1 base for J; bases not matched to a gene: 7. The CDR3 totals 15 residues. Per germline, CDR1 SGHRS and CDR2 YFSETQ. CDR3 sequence (DNA): TGCGCCAGCAGCCCCAGCGGACAGGTTAACTATGGCTACACCTTC. This gives the protein CASSPSGQVNYGYTF. Looking up the rest from reference TRBV5-1 and TRBJ1-2 gives the full variable domain: KAGVTQTPRYLIKTRGQQVTLSCSPISGHRSVSWYQQTPGQGLQFLFEYFSETQRNKGNFPGRFSGRQFSNSRSEMNVSTLELGDSALYLCASSPSGQVNYGYTFGSGTRLTVV.